These 16 T cell receptor beta chains share one sample of origin, sequenced in a study of read filtering for tumor transcriptome and immune sequencing. The library was built from roughly 400 ng RNA with molecular barcoded adaptors for alpha/delta and beta/gamma chains. TCRdb re-called the reads through MiXCR, storing one row per CDR3 protein. Of about 23,000 distinct CDR3 sequences in the sample, roughly 13% are singletons; the top ten hold 66%. The specimen was a population of CD138-negative cells sorted from bone marrow. Receptors were obtained from a donor at least 40 years old with multiple myeloma.

This clonotype appeared a few times. Possible read error: a much larger clone is one base away. J is TRBJ2-2 and V is TRBV20-1, with TRBD2 identical over 7 bases. CDR3 length: 14 residues. Germline V CDR1 and CDR2: DFQATT, SNEGSKA (reference sequence). The CDR3 DNA follows: TGCAGTGCTAGGGCGGGAGCCATCACCGGGGAGCTGTCTTTT. Translated: CSARAGAITGELSF.

This clonotype was recorded many times. The chain links TRBV7-9 to TRBJ2-5, with D tentatively TRBD1 (6 bases). The length of the CDR3 is 15 residues. Germline CDR1 and CDR2: SEHNR and FQNEAQ (reference sequence). Trimming took off 7 bases at V and 6 bases at J, with 21 bases between the two ends. As DNA, the CDR3 is TGTGCCAGCACCCCGTGGGACAAACGCGTGCAGACCCAGTACTTC. Protein product: CASTPWDKRVQTQYF.

This clonotype was seen ten or more times. The chain uses TRBV6-2 or TRBV6-3 and TRBJ1-1; TRBD1 is a possible D gene (5 bases). Germline V gene lookup returns CDR1 MNHEY and CDR2 SVGEGT. The CDR3 runs 14 residues. Trimming pared 7 bases from V and 2 bases from J, leaving 14 bases between. The CDR3 sequence: CASTPQGHNTEAFF. CDR3 DNA sequence: TGTGCCAGCACCCCCCAGGGTCACAACACTGAAGCTTTCTTT.

Ten or more counts support this clonotype. The chain employs TRBV29-1 and TRBJ2-5; possible D gene TRBD2, 6 bases. The CDR3 loop spans 13 amino acids. CDR1 SQVTM and CDR2 ANQGSEA come from the germline V gene. V was trimmed by 6 bases and J by 5 bases, leaving 16 bases between them. The CDR3 nucleotides are TGCAGCGTCCGAGGCGGACTACGGGAGACCCAGTACTTC. Translated, it gives CSVRGGLRETQYF.

This clonotype was detected only a few times. This chain joins TRBV5-4 and TRBJ2-3; 8 bases align to TRBD2. CDR1 and CDR2 from the germline V gene are SGHNT and YYREEE (reference sequence). This CDR3 spans 13 amino acids. Trimming cost V 3 bases and J 7 bases; bases outside gene matches: 4. The DNA of the CDR3 is TGTGCCAGCAGCTATTTAGCGGGAAATACGCAGTATTTT. Protein sequence: CASSYLAGNTQYF. Together with reference TRBV5-4 and TRBJ2-3, the CDR3 gives the full variable domain: ETGVTQSPTHLIKTRGQQVTLRCSSQSGHNTVSWYQQALGQGPQFIFQYYREEENGRGNFPPRFSGLQFPNYSSELNVNALELDDSALYLCASSYLAGNTQYFGPGTRLTVL.

The chain is built from TRBV5-5 and TRBJ2-7; 11 bases match TRBD1. V was pared by 3 bases and J by 3 bases, with 5 bases of the junction left unmatched. Germline CDR1 SGHKS, CDR2 YYEKEE (reference sequence). This CDR3 comprises 15 residues. CDR3 sequence reads: CASSYTGTGGYEQYF. The CDR3 coding sequence is TGTGCCAGCAGCTATACCGGGACAGGGGGCTACGAGCAGTACTTC.

In its sample, this clonotype was seen a few times. The rearrangement uses TRBV6-5 and TRBJ1-2, with D possibly being TRBD1 (6 bases). This CDR3 is built from 15 residues. Germline loops: CDR1 MNHEY, CDR2 SVGAGI. V was clipped by 6 bases and J by 3 bases, with 17 bases between them. The CDR3 here is CASSPNGQPDYGYTF. The DNA for the CDR3 is TGTGCCAGCAGCCCAAACGGACAGCCCGACTATGGCTACACCTTC.

This clonotype appeared many times. The gene calls are TRBV27 and TRBJ2-3; D call uncertain. The CDR3 covers 14 residues. The V end was cut by 3 bases, the J end by 2 bases, with 9 bases between. Germline assignment: CDR1 MNHEY and CDR2 SMNVEV (reference sequence). Here the CDR3 reads CASSLADPTDTQYF. The DNA of the CDR3 is TGTGCCAGCAGTTTGGCCGATCCCACAGATACGCAGTATTTT.

This clonotype was detected many times. The V gene is TRBV5-1, the J gene TRBJ2-7, with D tentatively TRBD1 (6 bases). V was trimmed by 0 bases and J by 5 bases, leaving 12 bases between them. The CDR3 has 14 amino acids. The V gene's germline CDR1 is SGHRS and CDR2 YFSETQ. The DNA of the CDR3 is TGCGCCAGCAGCTTGGATGGTAACAGGGACGAGCAGTACTTC. The encoded protein is CASSLDGNRDEQYF.

The chain is built from TRBV6-2 or TRBV6-3 and TRBJ2-5; D remains unclear. The CDR3 sequence is 13 residues long. The V gene's germline CDR1 is MNHEY and CDR2 SVGEGT. Trimming stripped 8 bases from V and 4 bases from J, with 14 bases between. CDR3 coding DNA: TGTGCCAGCGGTGAAACCCATAGAGAGACCCAGTACTTC. It translates to CASGETHRETQYF.

This clonotype appeared many times. This rearrangement joins TRBV5-4 to TRBJ2-1; possible D gene TRBD2, 5 bases. Germline V gene lookup returns CDR1 SGHNT and CDR2 YYREEE (reference sequence). V was cut by 0 bases and J by 8 bases, with 21 bases left in between. CDR3 size: 17 residues. CDR3 DNA: TGTGCCAGCAGCTTGGTTCTGAGGGCGCGCACGTTTGATGAGCAGTTCTTC. This codes for CASSLVLRARTFDEQFF. Supplemented by reference TRBV5-4 and TRBJ2-1, the full variable domain reads ETGVTQSPTHLIKTRGQQVTLRCSSQSGHNTVSWYQQALGQGPQFIFQYYREEENGRGNFPPRFSGLQFPNYSSELNVNALELDDSALYLCASSLVLRARTFDEQFFGPGTRLTVL.

This clonotype has more than one count but fewer than ten. A much larger clone is a single base away; this may be a read error. J is TRBJ1-5 and V is TRBV18; D remains ambiguous. CDR1 and CDR2 from the germline V gene are KGHSH and LQKENI. Deletions cut 8 bases from V and 0 bases from J, with 8 bases between. The CDR3 covers 13 residues. CDR3 protein: CASPQYSNQPQHF. The DNA for the CDR3 is TGTGCCAGCCCACAGTATAGCAATCAGCCCCAGCATTTT.

The chain has TRBV19 and TRBJ2-7, with 12 positions matching TRBD2. The CDR3 spans 16 residues. V lost 5 bases, J lost 1 base, and 6 bases stayed unmatched. Per the germline V gene, CDR1 is LNHDA and CDR2 is SQIVND (reference sequence). The CDR3 loop reads CASSDHLAGGSYEQYF. The CDR3 DNA follows: TGTGCCAGTAGTGACCACCTAGCGGGAGGGTCCTACGAGCAGTACTTC.

Turning to this clonotype: A much larger clone differs from this one at a single base, so this may be a read error. This chain's CDR3 is CASSRKDSPYEQYF. The CDR3 DNA follows: TGCGCCAGCAGCCGAAAGGACAGCCCCTACGAGCAGTACTTC. This chain connects TRBV5-1 to TRBJ2-7; tentative D call: TRBD1 (6 bases). The CDR3 runs 14 residues. Per germline, CDR1 SGHRS and CDR2 YFSETQ. Trimming stripped 4 bases from V and 2 bases from J, with 13 bases between.

This clonotype was seen many times. The J gene is TRBJ2-1, the V gene TRBV5-1, with a tentative D call TRBD2 (5 bases). Trimming removed 0 bases at V and 0 bases at J, with 7 bases between. CDR1 and CDR2 (germline): SGHRS, YFSETQ. The CDR3 is made up of 15 amino acids. The CDR3: CASSLGGNSYNEQFF. CDR3 DNA sequence: TGCGCCAGCAGCTTGGGAGGGAACTCCTACAATGAGCAGTTCTTC. The whole variable domain, filled in from reference TRBV5-1 and TRBJ2-1, reads KAGVTQTPRYLIKTRGQQVTLSCSPISGHRSVSWYQQTPGQGLQFLFEYFSETQRNKGNFPGRFSGRQFSNSRSEMNVSTLELGDSALYLCASSLGGNSYNEQFFGPGTRLTVL.

This clonotype appeared many times. Germline is not matched at one junction end, which may reflect a read error. The rearrangement links TRBV29-1 to TRBJ1-1; 9 nucleotides line up with TRBD1. The CDR3 has 13 residues. CDR1 is SQVTM and CDR2 is ANQGSEA in the germline V gene. The CDR3 bases are TGCAGCTTTGAGGGACAGGGTTCCGCTGAAGCTTTCTTT. It translates to CSFEGQGSAEAFF. The whole variable domain, remainder taken from reference TRBV29-1 and TRBJ1-1, is SAVISQKPSRDICQRGTSLTIQCQVDSQVTMMFWYRQQPGQSLTLIATANQGSEATYESGFVIDKFPISRPNLTFSTLTVSNMSPEDSSIYLCSFEGQGSAEAFFGQGTRLTVV.